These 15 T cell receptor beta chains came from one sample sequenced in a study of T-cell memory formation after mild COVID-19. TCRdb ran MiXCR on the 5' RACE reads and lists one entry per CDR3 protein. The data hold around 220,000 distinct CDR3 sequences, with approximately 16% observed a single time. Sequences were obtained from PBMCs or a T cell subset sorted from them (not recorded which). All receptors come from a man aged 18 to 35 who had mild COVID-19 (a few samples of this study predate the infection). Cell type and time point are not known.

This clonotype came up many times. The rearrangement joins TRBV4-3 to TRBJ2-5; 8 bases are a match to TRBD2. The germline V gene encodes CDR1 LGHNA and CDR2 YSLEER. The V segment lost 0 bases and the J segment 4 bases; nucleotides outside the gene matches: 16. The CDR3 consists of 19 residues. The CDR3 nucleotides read TGCGCCAGCAGCCAAGAGGTTCCGGTCTCCAACGGGGGGGGAGAGACCCAGTACTTC. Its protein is CASSQEVPVSNGGGETQYF.

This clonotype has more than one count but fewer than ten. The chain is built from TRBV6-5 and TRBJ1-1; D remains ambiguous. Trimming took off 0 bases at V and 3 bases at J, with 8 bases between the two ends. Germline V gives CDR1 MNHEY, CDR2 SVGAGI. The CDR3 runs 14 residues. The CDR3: CASSYSTRDTEAFF. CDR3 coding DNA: TGTGCCAGCAGTTACTCGACCCGGGACACTGAAGCTTTCTTT.

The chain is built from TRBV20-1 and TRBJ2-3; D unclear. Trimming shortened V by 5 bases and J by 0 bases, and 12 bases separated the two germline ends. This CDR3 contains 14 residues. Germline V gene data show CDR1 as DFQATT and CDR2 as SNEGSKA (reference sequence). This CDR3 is CSALGTSSTDTQYF. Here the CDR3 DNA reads TGCAGTGCTCTTGGAACATCTAGCACAGATACGCAGTATTTT.

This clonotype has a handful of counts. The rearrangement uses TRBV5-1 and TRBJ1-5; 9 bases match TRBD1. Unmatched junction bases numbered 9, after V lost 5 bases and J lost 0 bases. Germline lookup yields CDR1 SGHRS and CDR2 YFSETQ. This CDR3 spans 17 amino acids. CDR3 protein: CASSPGTGTYSNQPQHF. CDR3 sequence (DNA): TGCGCCAGCAGTCCCGGGACAGGGACATATAGCAATCAGCCCCAGCATTTT.

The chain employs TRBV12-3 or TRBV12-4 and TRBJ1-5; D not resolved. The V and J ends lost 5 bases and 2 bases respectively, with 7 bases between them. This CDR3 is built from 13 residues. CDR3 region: CASSKAGNQPQHF. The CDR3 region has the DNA TGTGCCAGCAGTAAAGCGGGCAATCAGCCCCAGCATTTT.

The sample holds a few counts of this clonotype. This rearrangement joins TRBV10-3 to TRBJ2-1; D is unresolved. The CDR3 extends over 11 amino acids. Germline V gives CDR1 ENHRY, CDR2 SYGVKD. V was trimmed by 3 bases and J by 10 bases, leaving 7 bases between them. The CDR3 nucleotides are TGTGCCATCAGTGAATCGCAAGAGCAGTTCTTC. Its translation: CAISESQEQFF.

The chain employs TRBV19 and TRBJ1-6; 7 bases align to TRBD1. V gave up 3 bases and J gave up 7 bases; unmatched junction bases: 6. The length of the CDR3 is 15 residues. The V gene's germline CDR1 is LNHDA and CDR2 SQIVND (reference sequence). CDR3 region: CASSMWETGNSPLHF. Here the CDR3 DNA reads TGTGCCAGTAGTATGTGGGAGACAGGGAATTCACCCCTCCACTTT.

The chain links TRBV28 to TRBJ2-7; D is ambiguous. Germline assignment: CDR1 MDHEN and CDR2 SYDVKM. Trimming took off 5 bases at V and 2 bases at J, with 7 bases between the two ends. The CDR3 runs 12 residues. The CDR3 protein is CASSQQAYEQYV. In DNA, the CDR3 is TGTGCCAGCAGTCAGCAGGCCTACGAGCAGTACGTC.

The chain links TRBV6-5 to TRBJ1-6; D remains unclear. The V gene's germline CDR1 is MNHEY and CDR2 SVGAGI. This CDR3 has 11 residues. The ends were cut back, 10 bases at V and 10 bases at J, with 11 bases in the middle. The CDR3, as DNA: TGTGCCACTGGGCGGGGATCACCCCTCCACTTT. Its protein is CATGRGSPLHF.

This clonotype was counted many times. CDR3 loop: CASSLEGKNTEAFF. The CDR3 DNA is TGTGCCAGCAGCTTAGAGGGTAAGAACACTGAAGCTTTCTTT. The chain has TRBV11-2 and TRBJ1-1, with D uncertain. CDR1 is SGHAT, CDR2 FQNNGV, per germline. Trimming shortened V by 0 bases and J by 1 base, and 6 bases separated the two germline ends. The CDR3 has 14 amino acids.

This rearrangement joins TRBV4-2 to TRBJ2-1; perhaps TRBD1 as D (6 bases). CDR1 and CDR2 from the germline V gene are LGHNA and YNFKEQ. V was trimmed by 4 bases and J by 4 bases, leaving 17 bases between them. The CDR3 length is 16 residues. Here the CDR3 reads CASSRSRDTTYNEQFF. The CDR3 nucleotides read TGTGCCAGCAGCCGGAGCCGGGACACCACTTACAATGAGCAGTTCTTC.

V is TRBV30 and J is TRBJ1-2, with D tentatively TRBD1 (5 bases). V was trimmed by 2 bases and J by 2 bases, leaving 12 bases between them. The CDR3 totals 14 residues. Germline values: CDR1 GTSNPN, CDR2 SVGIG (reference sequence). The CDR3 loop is CAWSFTGRNYGYTF. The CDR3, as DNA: TGTGCCTGGAGTTTCACAGGACGAAACTATGGCTACACCTTC. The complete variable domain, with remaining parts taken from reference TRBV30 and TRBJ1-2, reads SQTIHQWPATLVQPVGSPLSLECTVEGTSNPNLYWYRQAAGRGLQLLFYSVGIGQISSEVPQNLSASRPQDRQFILSSKKLLLSDSGFYLCAWSFTGRNYGYTFGSGTRLTVV.

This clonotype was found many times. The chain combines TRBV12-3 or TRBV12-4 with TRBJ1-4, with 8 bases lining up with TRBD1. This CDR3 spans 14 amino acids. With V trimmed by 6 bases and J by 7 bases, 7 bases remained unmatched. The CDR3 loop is CASRHSGGSEKLFF. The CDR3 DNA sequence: TGTGCCAGCAGACACTCAGGGGGCAGTGAAAAACTGTTTTTT.

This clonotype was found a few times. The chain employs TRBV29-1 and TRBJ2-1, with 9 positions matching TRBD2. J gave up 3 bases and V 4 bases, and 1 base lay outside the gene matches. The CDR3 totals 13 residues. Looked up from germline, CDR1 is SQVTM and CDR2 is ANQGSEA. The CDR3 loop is CSVVTSGYNEQFF. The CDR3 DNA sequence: TGCAGCGTTGTGACTAGCGGCTACAATGAGCAGTTCTTC.

This CDR3 reads CASSLGAGETEAFF. CDR3 DNA sequence: TGTGCCAGCAGTTTAGGGGCAGGGGAAACTGAAGCTTTCTTT. The rearrangement joins TRBV12-3 or TRBV12-4 to TRBJ1-1, with a tentative D call TRBD1 (6 bases). This CDR3 comprises 14 residues. Deletions cut 1 base from V and 5 bases from J, with 11 bases between.